These T cell receptor beta chains were read from a single sample in a study of neurological immune-mediated disorders. TCRdb re-derived calls from the 5' RACE reads in MiXCR, one entry per CDR3 protein. The sample holds about 50,000 distinct CDR3 sequences, over 3% seen once. What was sequenced was PBMCs. These receptors were taken from a man aged 35-49 years with multiple sclerosis. The CDR3 runs from the conserved cysteine through the conserved F or W. A D gene is named only where the DNA matches it firmly. A row's size may be missing; if present it is once, few, many or a size class.

TRBV10-3	many	-	TRBJ2-3	TGTGCCATCAGTAACGACGGGGACACAGATACGCAGTATTTT	CAISNDGDTDTQYF
TRBV9	many	TRBD2	TRBJ2-5	TGTGCCAGCAACCGGGGGGAGGGGGAGACCCAGTACTTC	CASNRGEGETQYF
TRBV2	many	-	TRBJ2-2	TGTGCCAGCCGGGAAAGGACGAACACCGGGGAGCTGTTTTTT	CASRERTNTGELFF
TRBV11-2	once	-	TRBJ1-6	TGTGCCAGCAGCCTTCGTTGGTCCTATAATTCACCCCTACACTTT	CASSLRWSYNSPLHF
TRBV6-5	many	-	TRBJ2-3	TGTGCCACAGCAAGGGGGACTAGCACAGATACGCAGTATTTT	CATARGTSTDTQYF
TRBV6-5	many	-	TRBJ1-2	TGTGCCAGCACCCTAAGGGGGGCTGGCTATGGCTACACCTTC	CASTLRGAGYGYTF
TRBV11-2	-	-	TRBJ2-5	TGTGCCAGCAGCTTAGGACGGTGGGGGCGCCAAGAGACCCAGTACTTC	CASSLGRWGRQETQYF
TRBV7-6	medium-sized	-	TRBJ2-7	TGTGCCAGCAGCTTAGGCCAAATACTCTACGAGCAGTACTTC	CASSLGQILYEQYF
TRBV2	many	-	TRBJ1-2	TGTGCCAGCAGTGTCCGCGGGGGGGCTGACTATGGCTACACCTTC	CASSVRGGADYGYTF
TRBV5-1	many	TRBD2	TRBJ2-7	TGCGCCAGCAGCCCCTTAACTAGCGGGAGTTACGAGCAGTACTTC	CASSPLTSGSYEQYF
TRBV7-2	medium-sized	TRBD2	TRBJ2-5	TGTGCCAGCAGCTTCCGGTCTAGCGGTAACCAAGAGACCCAGTACTTC	CASSFRSSGNQETQYF
TRBV7-2	many	-	TRBJ2-5	TGTGCCAGCAGCCCCCGCTCAGAGACCCAGTACTTC	CASSPRSETQYF
TRBV6-4	many	-	TRBJ1-2	TGTGCCAGCAACACGGCAGGGACCCTTAACTATGGCTACACCTTC	CASNTAGTLNYGYTF
TRBV6-6	many	-	TRBJ2-5	TGTGCCAGCAGTTACTCGGGCGGGGCGCAAGAGACCCAGTACTTC	CASSYSGGAQETQYF
TRBV6-1	-	TRBD1	TRBJ1-5	TGTGCCAGCCGTATACAGGGGATCAATCAGCCCCAGAATTTT	CASRIQGINQPQNF
TRBV3-1	many	-	TRBJ2-7	TGTGCCAGCACACCCTCGACCAACCGGTTCGAGCAGTACTTC	CASTPSTNRFEQYF
TRBV20-1	many	-	TRBJ1-4	TGCAGTGCTAGGAGGCCTTTCAATGAAAAACTGTTTTTT	CSARRPFNEKLFF
TRBV2	many	TRBD1	TRBJ2-5	TGTGCCAGCAGTGTAGGGGACAGGGGAAAGACCCAGTACTTC	CASSVGDRGKTQYF
TRBV6-5	many	-	TRBJ1-3	TGTGCCAGCAGTTACGCCAGAGGCTCTGGAAACACCATATATTTT	CASSYARGSGNTIYF
TRBV20-1	many	-	TRBJ2-5	TGCAGTGCTAGTGGGGGAGGGGGGGCGGACGAGACCCAGTACTTC	CSASGGGGADETQYF
TRBV4-1	many	TRBD1	TRBJ1-5	TGCGCCAGCAGCCAAACCCGGGTCAGGGGGAGCAATCAGCCCCAGAATTTT	CASSQTRVRGSNQPQNF
TRBV28	few	TRBD1	TRBJ2-7	TGTGCCAGCAGTTCGGTAGGACAGGCGAACTACGAGCAGTACTTC	CASSSVGQANYEQYF
TRBV6-5	many	-	TRBJ1-1	TGTGCCAGCAGTTACTCGCCCGGGGCGATGAACACTGAAGCTTTCTTT	CASSYSPGAMNTEAFF
TRBV3-1	many	-	TRBJ1-1	TGTGCCAGCAGCCAAGCTTTTGGTCACACTGAAGCTTTCTTT	CASSQAFGHTEAFF
TRBV20-1	many	-	TRBJ2-7	TGCAGTGCTACCGGGACAAACCACGAGCAGTACTTC	CSATGTNHEQYF
TRBV6-5	many	TRBD1	TRBJ1-3	TGTGCCAGCAGTAAGCCGACAGGGACTGGAAACACCATATATTTT	CASSKPTGTGNTIYF
TRBV7-5	-	-	TRBJ1-2	-	CISVSEAYVPRTIHTYGYTF
TRBV5-1	many	-	TRBJ2-7	TGCGCCAGCAGCTTGGGAAAGGGTTTCGAGCAGTACTTC	CASSLGKGFEQYF
TRBV7-9	many	TRBD2	TRBJ2-7	TGTGCCAGCAGCTTAGTCCTAGCGGGGAACTACGAGCAGTACTTC	CASSLVLAGNYEQYF
TRBV15	many	TRBD1	TRBJ1-5	TGTGCCACCAGCAGAGAAGGGACAGGGGCTCAGCCCCAGCATTTT	CATSREGTGAQPQHF
TRBV5-6	many	-	TRBJ1-6	TGTGCCAGCAGCTTGGGGGCCTCACCCCTCCACTTT	CASSLGASPLHF
TRBV12-3/TRBV12-4	many	-	TRBJ1-2	TGTGCCAGCAGTTTTGACGGCGGTGAATATGGCTACACCTTC	CASSFDGGEYGYTF
TRBV20-1	many	TRBD1	TRBJ1-5	TGCAGTGCTATTGGACAGGCAGGGGGTCAGCCCCAGCATTTT	CSAIGQAGGQPQHF
TRBV10-2	-	TRBD1	TRBJ2-7	TGCGCCGCACAGGGGAATGTGGACGAGCAGTACTTC	CAAQGNVDEQYF
TRBV4-2	many	-	TRBJ2-1	TGTGCCAGCAGCCAAGCGAGGGGCCCCTACAATGAGCAGTTCTTC	CASSQARGPYNEQFF
TRBV5-1	many	-	TRBJ1-2	TGCGCCAGCAGCTTGGAATCCTATGGCTACACCTTC	CASSLESYGYTF
TRBV7-6	many	-	TRBJ2-2	TGTGCCAGCAGCCGGGCATTCCGGAACACCGGGGAGCTGTTTTTT	CASSRAFRNTGELFF